This T cell receptor beta chain is drawn from a study of blood T cell repertoires in COVID-19. CDR3 size: 11 residues. The V segment lost 10 bases and the J segment 7 bases; nucleotides outside the gene matches: 6. TCRdb's table, derived via immunoSEQ multiplex PCR, lists solely in-frame clones and lacks some. In the table there are 52,000 or so clones, 90% of which are singletons. Sequencing used peripheral blood. The chain combines TRBV12-3 or TRBV12-4 with TRBJ2-5; 7 bases align to TRBD2. The source of this sequence is a man in his fifties with acute or convalescent COVID-19. The CDR3 sequence: CATSPGGTQYF. CDR3 DNA: TGTGCCACTTCCCCGGGGGGGACCCAGTACTTC.